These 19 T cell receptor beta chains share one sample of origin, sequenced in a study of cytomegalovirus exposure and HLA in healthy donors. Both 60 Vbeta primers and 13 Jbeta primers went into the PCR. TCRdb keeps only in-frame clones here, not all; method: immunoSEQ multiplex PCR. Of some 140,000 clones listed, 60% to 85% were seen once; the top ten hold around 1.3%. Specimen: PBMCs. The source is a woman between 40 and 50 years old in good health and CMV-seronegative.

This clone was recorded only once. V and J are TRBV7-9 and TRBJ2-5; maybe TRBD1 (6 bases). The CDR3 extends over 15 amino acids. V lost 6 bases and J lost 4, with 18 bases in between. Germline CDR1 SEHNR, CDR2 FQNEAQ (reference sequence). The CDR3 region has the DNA TGTGCCAGCAGGCCTACAGGGACCCGAGGAGAGACCCAGTACTTC. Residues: CASRPTGTRGETQYF.

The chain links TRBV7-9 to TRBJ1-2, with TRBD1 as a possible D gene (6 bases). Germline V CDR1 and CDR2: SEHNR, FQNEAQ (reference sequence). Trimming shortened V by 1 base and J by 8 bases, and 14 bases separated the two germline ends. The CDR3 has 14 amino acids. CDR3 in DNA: TGTGCCAGCAGCTTAGTCGAACAGGGCTGGGGCTACACCTTC. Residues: CASSLVEQGWGYTF.

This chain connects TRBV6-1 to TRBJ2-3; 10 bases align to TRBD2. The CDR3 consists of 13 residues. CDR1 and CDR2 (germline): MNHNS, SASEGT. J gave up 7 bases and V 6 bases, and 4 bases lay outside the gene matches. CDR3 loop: CASRGTSAYTQYF. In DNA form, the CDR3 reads TGTGCCAGCAGAGGGACTAGCGCGTATACGCAGTATTTT.

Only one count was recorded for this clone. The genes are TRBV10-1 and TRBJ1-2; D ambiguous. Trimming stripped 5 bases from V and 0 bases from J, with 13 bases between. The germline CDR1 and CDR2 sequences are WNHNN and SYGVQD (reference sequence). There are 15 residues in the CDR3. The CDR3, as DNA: TGCGCCAGCAGTCCGAACCCTTCAGCTAACTATGGCTACACCTTC. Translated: CASSPNPSANYGYTF.

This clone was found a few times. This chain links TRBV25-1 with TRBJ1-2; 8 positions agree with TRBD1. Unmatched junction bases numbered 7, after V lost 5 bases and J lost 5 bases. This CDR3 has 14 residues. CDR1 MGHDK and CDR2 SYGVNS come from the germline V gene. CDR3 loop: CASSRQGRNYGYTF. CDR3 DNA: TGTGCCAGCAGTCGACAGGGGAGAAATTATGGCTACACCTTC.

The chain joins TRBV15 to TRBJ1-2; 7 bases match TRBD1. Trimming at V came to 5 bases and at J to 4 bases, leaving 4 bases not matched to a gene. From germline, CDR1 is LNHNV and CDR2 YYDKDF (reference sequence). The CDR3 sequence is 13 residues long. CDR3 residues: CATSGSGGYGYTF. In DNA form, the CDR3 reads TGTGCCACCAGCGGATCAGGGGGCTATGGCTACACCTTC.

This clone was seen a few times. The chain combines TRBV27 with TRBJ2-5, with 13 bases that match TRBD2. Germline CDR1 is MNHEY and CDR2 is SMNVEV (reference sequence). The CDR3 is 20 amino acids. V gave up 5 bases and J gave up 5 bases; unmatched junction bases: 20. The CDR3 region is CASSHPRTSGGPSGGETQYF. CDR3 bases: TGTGCCAGCAGTCACCCTCGGACTAGCGGGGGACCCTCGGGCGGTGAGACCCAGTACTTC.

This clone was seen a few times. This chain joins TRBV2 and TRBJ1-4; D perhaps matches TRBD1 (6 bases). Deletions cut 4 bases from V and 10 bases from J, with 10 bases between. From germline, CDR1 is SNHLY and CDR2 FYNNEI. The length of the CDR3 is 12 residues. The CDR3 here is CASSATGLKLFF. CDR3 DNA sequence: TGTGCCAGCAGTGCTACAGGGTTAAAACTGTTTTTT.

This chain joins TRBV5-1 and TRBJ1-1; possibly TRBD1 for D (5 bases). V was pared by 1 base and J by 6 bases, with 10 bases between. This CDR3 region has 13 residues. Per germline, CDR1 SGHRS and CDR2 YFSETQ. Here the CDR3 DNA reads TGCGCCAGCAGCTTGCTGCCAGGGTCTGAAGCTTTCTTT. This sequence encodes CASSLLPGSEAFF.

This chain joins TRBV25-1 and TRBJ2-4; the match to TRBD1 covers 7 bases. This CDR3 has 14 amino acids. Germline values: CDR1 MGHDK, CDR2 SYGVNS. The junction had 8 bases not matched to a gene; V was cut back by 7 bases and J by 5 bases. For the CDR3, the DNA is TGTGCCAGCACCCCCCGGACAGGTCAAAACATTCAGTACTTC. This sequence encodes CASTPRTGQNIQYF.

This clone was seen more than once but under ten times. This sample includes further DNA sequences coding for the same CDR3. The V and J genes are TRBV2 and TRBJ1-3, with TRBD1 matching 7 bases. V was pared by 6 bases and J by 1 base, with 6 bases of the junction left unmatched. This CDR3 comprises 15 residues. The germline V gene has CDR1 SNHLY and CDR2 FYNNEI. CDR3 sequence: CASRDGQVSGNTIYF. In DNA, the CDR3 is TGTGCCAGCAGAGATGGACAGGTTTCTGGAAACACCATATATTTT.

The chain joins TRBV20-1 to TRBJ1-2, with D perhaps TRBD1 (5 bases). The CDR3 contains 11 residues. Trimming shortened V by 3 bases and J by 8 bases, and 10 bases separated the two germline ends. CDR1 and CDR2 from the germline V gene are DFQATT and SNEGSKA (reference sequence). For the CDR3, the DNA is TGCAGTGCTAGCGGAGGGGAAGGCTACACCTTC. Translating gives CSASGGEGYTF.

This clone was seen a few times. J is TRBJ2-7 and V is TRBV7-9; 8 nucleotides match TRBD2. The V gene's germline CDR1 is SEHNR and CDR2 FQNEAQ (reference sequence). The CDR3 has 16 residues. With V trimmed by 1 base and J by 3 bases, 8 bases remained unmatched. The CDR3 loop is CASSLGLGRVDYEQYF. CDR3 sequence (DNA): TGTGCCAGCAGCTTAGGCCTCGGGAGGGTTGACTACGAGCAGTACTTC.

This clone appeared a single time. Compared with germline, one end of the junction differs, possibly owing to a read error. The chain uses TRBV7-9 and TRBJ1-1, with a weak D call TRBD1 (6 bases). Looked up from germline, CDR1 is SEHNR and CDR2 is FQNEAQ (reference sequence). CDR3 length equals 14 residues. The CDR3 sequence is CSSSGGQLNTEAFF. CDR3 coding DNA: TGTTCCAGCAGCGGTGGACAGCTGAACACTGAAGCTTTCTTT.

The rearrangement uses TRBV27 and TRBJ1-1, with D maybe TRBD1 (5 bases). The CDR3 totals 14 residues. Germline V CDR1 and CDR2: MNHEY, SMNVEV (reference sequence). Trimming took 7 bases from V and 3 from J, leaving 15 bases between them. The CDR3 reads CASKPPGRYTEAFF. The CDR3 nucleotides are TGTGCCAGCAAACCCCCAGGGCGGTACACTGAAGCTTTCTTT.

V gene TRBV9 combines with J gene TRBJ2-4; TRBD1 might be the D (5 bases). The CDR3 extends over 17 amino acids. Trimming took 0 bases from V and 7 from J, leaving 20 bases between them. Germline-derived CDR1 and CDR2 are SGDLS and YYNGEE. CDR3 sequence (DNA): TGTGCCAGCAGCGTAGGGCCGTCTTCAGGGATCGGGAACATTCAGTACTTC. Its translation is CASSVGPSSGIGNIQYF.

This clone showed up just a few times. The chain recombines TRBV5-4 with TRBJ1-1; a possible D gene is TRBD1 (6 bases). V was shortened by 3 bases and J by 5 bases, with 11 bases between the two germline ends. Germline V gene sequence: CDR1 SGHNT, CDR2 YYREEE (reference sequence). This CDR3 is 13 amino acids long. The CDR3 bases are TGTGCCAGCAGCTGGGGGGGGCGGACTGAAGCTTTCTTT. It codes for CASSWGGRTEAFF.

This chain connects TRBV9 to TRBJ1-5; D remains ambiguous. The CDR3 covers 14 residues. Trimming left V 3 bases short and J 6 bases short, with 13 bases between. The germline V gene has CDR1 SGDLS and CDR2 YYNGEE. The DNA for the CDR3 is TGTGCCAGCAGCGGAGGGAGCGCGGGTCAGCCCCAGCATTTT. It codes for CASSGGSAGQPQHF. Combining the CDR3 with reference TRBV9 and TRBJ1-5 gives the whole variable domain DSGVTQTPKHLITATGQRVTLRCSPRSGDLSVYWYQQSLDQGLQFLIQYYNGEERAKGNILERFSAQQFPDLHSELNLSSLELGDSALYFCASSGGSAGQPQHFGDGTRLSIL.

The chain's CDR3 is CASSPTPNTGELFF. CDR3 nucleotide sequence: TGTGCCAGCAGCCCCACACCAAACACCGGGGAGCTGTTTTTT. The rearrangement links TRBV11-3 to TRBJ2-2; D uncertain. Germline lookup yields CDR1 SGHNT and CDR2 YENEEA. With 5 bases removed from V and 2 bases from J, the gap between germline ends came to 9 bases. CDR3 length: 14 residues.